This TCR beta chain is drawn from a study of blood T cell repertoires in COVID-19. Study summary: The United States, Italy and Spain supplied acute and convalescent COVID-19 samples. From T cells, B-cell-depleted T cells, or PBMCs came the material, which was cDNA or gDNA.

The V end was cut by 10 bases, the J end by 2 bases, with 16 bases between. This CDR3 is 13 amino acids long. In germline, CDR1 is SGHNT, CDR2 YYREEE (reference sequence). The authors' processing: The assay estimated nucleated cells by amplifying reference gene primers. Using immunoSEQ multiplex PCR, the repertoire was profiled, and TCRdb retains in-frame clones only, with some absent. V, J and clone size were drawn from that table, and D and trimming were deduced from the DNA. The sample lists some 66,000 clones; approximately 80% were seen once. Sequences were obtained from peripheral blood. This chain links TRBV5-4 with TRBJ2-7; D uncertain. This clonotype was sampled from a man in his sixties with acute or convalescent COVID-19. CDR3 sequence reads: CAFKGVGTYEQYF. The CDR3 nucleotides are TGTGCCTTCAAAGGAGTTGGTACCTACGAGCAGTACTTC.